This is a list of T cell receptor beta chains from one sample in a study of blood T cell repertoires in COVID-19. Clones were read by immunoSEQ multiplex PCR, and TCRdb kept only the in-frame ones, dropping some. The sample consists of about 230,000 clones, 85% of them appearing once. Sequenced material: peripheral blood. The receptor source for this set is a man in his forties with acute or convalescent COVID-19. The conserved cysteine and the conserved F or W are not part of the CDR3 here.

len	v_gene	CDR3aa
10	TRBV12-5	ASGLEGTEAF
13	TRBV4-3	ASSQDGDRGDEQY
12	TRBV5-1	ASSLQGGNSPLH
9	TRBV12-3/TRBV12-4	ASRRNYGYT
10	TRBV25-1	ASSGTVYGYT
10	TRBV7-9	ASSQIPGTGY
12	TRBV5-1	ASSLTEGHTEAF
15	TRBV7-9	ASSDTNRDSLNEKLF
14	TRBV6-2/TRBV6-3	ASSYSRDSKRYEQY
13	TRBV27	ASSFRGLDTGELF
16	TRBV18	ASSASLTSGRAGHGYT
12	TRBV5-8	ASSLQPGNEKLF
13	TRBV4-3	ASSLQGGSTDTQY
17	TRBV5-1	ASSSGQGQGPIAKNIQY